The rows below give T cell receptor beta chains drawn from one sample of a study of human T cells and chemical hapten exposure. TCRdb used MiXCR to reprocess the RACE reads, holding one entry per CDR3 protein. Counted here are fewer than 55,000 distinct CDR3 sequences, approximately 9.9% occurring once; the ten biggest clones make up 15% to 20%. Sample: whole blood, taken in connection with sensitization to the hapten diphenylcyclopropenone (DPC). All receptors derive from a woman aged 35 to 49 with alopecia areata. Some clones in this sample may be carry-over from other donors' samples. Each CDR3 is given with its conserved first and last residue. A D gene is named only where the DNA matches it firmly. Where a row states a size, it is once, few, many or the class of an expanded clone; other rows omit it.

clone_size	v_call	j_call	d_call	cdr3_aa	cdr3_nt
NA	TRBV6-6	TRBJ2-7	TRBD2	CASRAGLAGNYEQYF	TGTGCCAGCAGGGCTGGACTAGCGGGGAATTACGAGCAGTACTTC
NA	TRBV6-6	TRBJ1-5	TRBD1	CASSHDRGHQPQHF	TGTGCCAGCAGTCATGACAGGGGGCATCAGCCCCAGCATTTT
many	TRBV4-2	TRBJ2-7	NA	CASSQGRVSYEQYF	TGTGCCAGCAGCCAAGGACGGGTTTCCTACGAGCAGTACTTC
many	TRBV5-1	TRBJ2-7	NA	CASSREGASSYEQYF	TGCGCCAGCAGCCGGGAGGGGGCATCCTCCTACGAGCAGTACTTC
many	TRBV5-1	TRBJ2-3	TRBD1	CASSQGESVSGDTQYF	TGCGCCAGCAGCCAGGGGGAATCCGTATCTGGGGATACGCAGTATTTT
NA	TRBV6-6	TRBJ1-1	TRBD1	CASRPGQGTEAFF	TGTGCCAGCAGGCCTGGACAGGGCACTGAAGCTTTCTTT
many	TRBV11-1	TRBJ2-5	TRBD2	CASSPVAGEFQETQYF	TGTGCCAGCAGCCCCGTAGCGGGGGAGTTCCAAGAGACCCAGTACTTC
many	TRBV2	TRBJ2-3	NA	CASSDGGRGPTDTQYF	TGTGCCAGCAGTGATGGGGGGCGGGGTCCCACAGATACGCAGTATTTT
NA	TRBV3-1	TRBJ2-1	NA	CASSQSQYEQFF	TGTGCCAGCAGCCAATCTCAGTATGAGCAGTTCTTC
many	TRBV12-3/TRBV12-4	TRBJ1-2	NA	CASRPGTAYGYTF	TGTGCCAGCAGACCCGGGACGGCCTATGGCTACACCTTC
NA	TRBV7-9	TRBJ1-1	NA	CASSPGADQRAFF	TGTGCCAGCAGCCCCGGGGCAGACCAAAGGGCTTTCTTT
few	TRBV6-2/TRBV6-3	TRBJ1-1	NA	CASSQATEAFF	TGTGCCAGCAGTCAGGCCACTGAAGCTTTCTTT
many	TRBV2	TRBJ2-1	TRBD2	CASSGTSGGAHEQFF	TGTGCCAGCAGCGGGACTAGCGGGGGGGCCCATGAGCAGTTCTTC
many	TRBV29-1	TRBJ2-7	TRBD1	CSVANRGLADEQYF	TGCAGCGTTGCCAACAGGGGGCTAGCGGACGAGCAGTACTTC
NA	TRBV11-2	TRBJ2-2	NA	CASSGLLGELFF	TGTGCCAGCAGCGGGCTCCTGGGGGAGCTGTTTTTT
many	TRBV7-2	TRBJ1-1	NA	CASSLDVRGAF	TGTGCCAGCAGCTTAGACGTTCGCGGAGCTTTT
few	TRBV18	TRBJ2-6	NA	CASSPPGRVGANVLTF	TGTGCCAGCTCACCACCGGGACGGGTTGGGGCCAACGTCCTGACTTTC
NA	TRBV6-2/TRBV6-3	TRBJ2-7	NA	CASSYSSEGYEQYF	TGTGCCAGCAGTTACTCATCCGAGGGCTACGAGCAGTACTTC
NA	TRBV6-2/TRBV6-3	TRBJ2-7	NA	CASIGSYEQYF	TGTGCCAGCATCGGGAGTTACGAGCAGTACTTC
few	TRBV30	TRBJ2-2	TRBD1	CAWSGQGIGELFF	TGTGCCTGGTCCGGACAGGGGATCGGGGAGCTGTTTTTT
few	TRBV28	TRBJ2-1	NA	CASSLGGAIYEQFF	TGTGCCAGCAGTTTAGGGGGGGCGATCTATGAGCAGTTCTTC
many	TRBV6-5	TRBJ1-2	NA	CASSRLRDGYGYTF	TGTGCCAGCAGTCGACTCCGGGACGGCTATGGCTACACCTTC
few	TRBV20-1	TRBJ2-3	NA	CSARARGDADTQYF	TGCAGTGCTAGAGCGCGCGGGGACGCAGATACGCAGTATTTT
many	TRBV10-2	TRBJ2-3	NA	CASSGPGLPPWYF	TGCGCCAGCAGTGGGCCCGGGCTCCCCCCCTGGTATTTT
many	TRBV12-3/TRBV12-4	TRBJ2-5	TRBD1	CASSLRTGHQETQYF	TGTGCCAGCAGTTTACGGACAGGGCACCAAGAGACCCAGTACTTC
many	TRBV3-1	TRBJ2-1	NA	CASSPRVAPSSYNEQFF	TGTGCCAGCAGCCCGAGGGTCGCCCCCAGCTCCTACAATGAGCAGTTCTTC
NA	TRBV5-1	TRBJ2-5	NA	CASSLVPLEETQYF	TGCGCCAGCAGCTTGGTCCCTCTTGAAGAGACCCAGTACTTC
NA	TRBV7-2	TRBJ2-1	TRBD2	CASSLTSGGESYSYNEQFF	TGTGCCAGCAGCTTAACTAGCGGGGGGGAATCTTATTCCTACAATGAGCAGTTCTTC
NA	TRBV6-6	TRBJ1-2	NA	CASSYEGASNYGYTF	TGTGCCAGCAGTTATGAGGGCGCGTCTAACTATGGCTACACCTTC
NA	TRBV7-2	TRBJ1-2	NA	CASSKEQPNYGYTF	TGTGCCAGCAGCAAGGAACAGCCTAACTATGGCTACACCTTC
NA	TRBV11-2	TRBJ1-4	NA	CASSATNEKLFF	TGTGCCAGCAGTGCAACTAATGAAAAACTGTTTTTT
NA	TRBV7-9	TRBJ1-3	NA	CASSHGQPNLSGNTIYF	TGTGCCAGCAGCCACGGGCAGCCAAACCTCTCTGGAAACACCATATATTTT
many	TRBV7-4	TRBJ2-7	NA	CASSPTGTKYF	TGTGCCAGCAGCCCGACAGGGACTAAGTACTTC
NA	TRBV5-1	TRBJ1-2	NA	CASSGTNYGYTF	TGCGCCAGCAGCGGTACTAACTATGGCTACACCTTC
few	TRBV24-1	TRBJ2-5	TRBD1	CATSDPQGWPETQYF	TGTGCCACCAGTGATCCACAGGGGTGGCCGGAGACCCAGTACTTC
few	TRBV7-2	TRBJ1-6	TRBD1	CASSGGQGYNSPLHF	TGTGCCAGCAGCGGGGGACAGGGGTATAATTCACCCCTCCACTTT
few	TRBV7-9	TRBJ1-2	NA	CASSSQATASMTLYGYTF	TGTGCCAGCAGCTCCCAAGCGACAGCTTCTATGACTCTCTATGGCTACACCTTC
many	TRBV12-3/TRBV12-4	TRBJ2-1	NA	CASSLVLYNEQFF	TGTGCCAGCAGTTTAGTTCTATACAATGAGCAGTTCTTC
few	TRBV3-1	TRBJ1-1	NA	CASSRQPHTEAFF	TGTGCCAGCAGCCGGCAGCCCCACACTGAAGCTTTCTTT
many	TRBV5-6	TRBJ1-2	NA	CASSLDTYYGYTF	TGTGCCAGCAGCCTAGACACGTACTATGGCTACACCTTC
few	TRBV18	TRBJ2-5	NA	CASSPGSQETQYF	TGTGCCAGCTCACCAGGGTCTCAAGAGACCCAGTACTTC
NA	TRBV10-1	TRBJ2-1	TRBD2	CASSDPLLRGGVYEQFF	TGCGCCAGCAGTGACCCCCTTTTGCGGGGGGGCGTTTATGAGCAGTTCTTC
many	TRBV6-2/TRBV6-3	TRBJ1-1	NA	CASGSPFAFF	TGTGCCAGCGGGTCCCCGTTTGCTTTCTTT
NA	TRBV29-1	TRBJ1-1	NA	CSAGADEAFF	TGCAGTGCGGGGGCTGATGAAGCTTTCTTT
few	TRBV4-1	TRBJ2-1	NA	CASSRKGGQNSYNEQFF	TGCGCCAGCAGCCGAAAGGGAGGCCAAAACTCCTACAATGAGCAGTTCTTC
few	TRBV7-2	TRBJ2-2	TRBD2	CASSLAGVTVRELFF	TGTGCCAGCAGCCTAGCGGGGGTTACAGTCCGGGAGCTGTTTTTT
many	TRBV11-2	TRBJ2-5	TRBD1	CASSRAAGGSGETQYF	TGTGCCAGCAGCCGGGCCGCAGGGGGATCTGGAGAGACCCAGTACTTC
many	TRBV20-1	TRBJ1-1	TRBD1	CSATPGQGRKDTEAFF	TGCAGTGCTACCCCAGGACAGGGGAGGAAAGACACTGAAGCTTTCTTT
few	TRBV12-2	TRBJ2-2	NA	CASRPHSGGRDTGELFF	TGTGCAAGTCGCCCCCATTCTGGGGGTCGGGACACCGGGGAGCTGTTTTTT
many	TRBV29-1	TRBJ1-2	NA	CSVEGSSNYGYTF	TGCAGCGTTGAGGGCAGCTCTAACTATGGCTACACCTTC
many	TRBV2	TRBJ2-3	TRBD2	CASSRLLAADTQYF	TGTGCCAGCTCCCGGTTACTAGCGGCAGATACGCAGTATTTT
NA	TRBV4-3	TRBJ2-1	NA	CASSQERGVYNEQFF	TGCGCCAGCAGCCAAGAAAGGGGAGTCTACAATGAGCAGTTCTTC
NA	TRBV9	TRBJ1-2	TRBD1	CASSVGGQGIYGYTF	TGTGCCAGCAGCGTAGGAGGACAGGGGATCTATGGCTACACCTTC
many	TRBV7-6	TRBJ1-1	NA	CASSLKQGTEAFF	TGTGCCAGCAGCTTAAAACAGGGCACTGAAGCTTTCTTT
NA	TRBV4-3	TRBJ2-1	TRBD1	CASSGGQGHEQFF	TGCGCCAGCAGCGGGGGACAGGGCCATGAGCAGTTCTTC
few	TRBV7-6	TRBJ1-4	NA	CASSLGVKTEKLFF	TGTGCCAGCAGCTTAGGAGTTAAAACCGAAAAACTGTTTTTT
NA	TRBV28	TRBJ2-2	TRBD2	CASGGVAGELFF	TGTGCCAGCGGGGGGGTAGCCGGGGAGCTGTTTTTT
NA	TRBV20-1	TRBJ2-5	NA	CSASGTPPRTQYF	TGCAGTGCTAGTGGGACACCTCCTAGGACCCAGTACTTC
NA	TRBV5-4	TRBJ2-3	NA	CASSRRGTDTQYF	TGTGCCAGCAGCCGTAGGGGCACAGATACGCAGTATTTT